The 3 T cell receptor beta chains reported below all come from one sample, sequenced in a study of cytomegalovirus exposure and HLA in healthy donors. 13 Jbeta primers and 60 Vbeta primers were used for the PCR. Using immunoSEQ multiplex PCR, the repertoire was profiled, and TCRdb retains in-frame clones only, with some absent. The data hold some 220,000 clones, with 80% to 90% observed a single time. The sample was PBMCs. The receptors here all came from a woman in her late teens or twenties in good health and CMV-seronegative.

The genes are TRBV5-1 and TRBJ2-2; TRBD1 might be the D (5 bases). Per germline, CDR1 SGHRS and CDR2 YFSETQ. The V gene lost 3 bases and the J gene lost 4 bases, with 10 bases spanning the gap. The CDR3 runs 14 residues. The CDR3 region has the DNA TGCGCCAGCAGCTCGACAGCAGCCACCGGGGAGCTGTTTTTT. Amino acids: CASSSTAATGELFF.

The J gene is TRBJ2-7, the V gene TRBV29-1; tentatively, D is TRBD1 (6 bases). The CDR3 is 11 residues long. Germline CDR1 and CDR2: SQVTM and ANQGSEA. Here the CDR3 reads CGVRGTYEQYF. The CDR3 DNA sequence: TGCGGGGTAAGGGGGACCTACGAGCAGTACTTC.

The chain couples TRBV29-1 to TRBJ2-2; a weak D match, TRBD2 (5 bases). The V gene lost 6 bases and the J gene lost 1 base, with 15 bases spanning the gap. CDR3 length: 15 residues. CDR1 is SQVTM and CDR2 is ANQGSEA in the germline V gene. In nucleotides, the CDR3 is TGCAGCGTCCTCGGAGGTGGGCAGAACACCGGGGAGCTGTTTTTT. It is translated as CSVLGGGQNTGELFF.